This TCR beta chain was profiled in a study of blood T cell repertoires in COVID-19. Study in general: Acute and convalescent COVID-19 specimens originated in the United States, Italy and Spain. PBMCs, B-cell-depleted T cells, or T cells provided the cDNA or gDNA that made up the material.

Profiled with immunoSEQ multiplex PCR; TCRdb holds only in-frame clones, not every one. The table has around 250,000 clones, around 81% seen once; the top ten hold roughly 2%. Trimming left V 4 bases short and J 4 bases short, with 20 bases between. The CDR3 loop spans 16 amino acids. Germline V gene lookup returns CDR1 SGHNT and CDR2 YYREEE (reference sequence). Sequenced sample: peripheral blood. This chain uses TRBV5-4 with TRBJ2-5; D perhaps matches TRBD1 (5 bases). The sequence came from a man in his thirties or forties who had recovered from COVID-19. This chain's CDR3 is CASSPPAGIGRETQYF. The DNA of the CDR3 is TGTGCCAGCAGCCCTCCCGCAGGGATCGGTCGAGAGACCCAGTACTTC.